Below are 17 T cell receptor beta chains sequenced from a single sample in a study of identical twins. TCRdb recomputed calls from the 5' RACE reads with MiXCR, one row per CDR3 protein. The sample carries 500,000 to 550,000 distinct CDR3 sequences, 20% to 25% recorded once. These records were also assigned to another study, of yellow fever vaccine responses in identical twins.

Sequenced: CD4+ T cells sorted from blood. The receptors come from a young woman in good health.

This clonotype was detected once. This rearrangement joins TRBV10-3 to TRBJ2-1, with TRBD2 matching 7 bases. Trimming cost V 3 bases and J 2 bases; bases outside gene matches: 4. The CDR3 is 15 residues long. The germline V gene encodes CDR1 ENHRY and CDR2 SYGVKD. CDR3 region: CAISDTSAPYNEQFF. DNA for the CDR3: TGTGCCATCAGTGATACTAGCGCGCCCTACAATGAGCAGTTCTTC.

The sample holds a few counts of this clonotype. This chain uses TRBV27 with TRBJ2-2; TRBD2 matches 10 bases. From germline, CDR1 is MNHEY and CDR2 SMNVEV (reference sequence). Trimming removed 6 bases from V and 6 bases from J; junction bases left unmatched: 10. The CDR3 sequence is 16 residues long. In DNA, the CDR3 is TGTGCCAGCAGCCATCCTAGCGGGGGATTGGCCGGGGAGCTGTTTTTT. This sequence encodes CASSHPSGGLAGELFF.

The V and J genes are TRBV7-2 and TRBJ1-1; TRBD1 agrees at 9 bases. The CDR3 extends over 15 amino acids. Germline loops: CDR1 SGHTA, CDR2 FQGNSA. J gave up 7 bases and V 5 bases, and 11 bases lay outside the gene matches. CDR3 protein: CASSLDPGQGGEAFF. The CDR3, as DNA: TGTGCCAGCAGCCTTGACCCGGGACAGGGAGGTGAAGCTTTCTTT.

CDR3 residues: CASSRTIRGAGYGYTF. CDR3 in DNA: TGTGCCAGCAGCCGAACAATCAGGGGGGCTGGCTATGGCTACACCTTC. This sequence joins TRBV3-1 and TRBJ1-2; the match to TRBD1 covers 7 bases. Germline assignment: CDR1 LGHDT and CDR2 YNNKEL (reference sequence). CDR3 length equals 16 residues. J was trimmed by 4 bases and V by 4 bases; bases with no gene match: 12.

This clonotype has more than one count but fewer than ten. The chain recombines TRBV12-3 or TRBV12-4 with TRBJ1-5, with D unresolved. V was clipped by 3 bases and J by 4 bases, with 4 bases between them. CDR3 size: 12 residues. CDR3: CASSFQNQPQHF. The DNA of the CDR3 is TGTGCCAGCAGTTTCCAGAATCAGCCCCAGCATTTT.

CDR3 residues: CASSQTGLGAFF. CDR3 coding DNA: TGTGCCAGCAGCCAAACAGGGCTAGGGGCTTTCTTT. The chain recombines TRBV7-9 with TRBJ1-1; D is possibly TRBD1 (6 bases). Trimming removed 5 bases at V and 11 bases at J, with 15 bases between. CDR1 and CDR2 from the germline V gene are SEHNR and FQNEAQ (reference sequence). The CDR3 contains 12 residues.

The rearrangement links TRBV7-6 to TRBJ2-3, with TRBD2 matching over 16 bases. After removal of 0 bases from V and 4 bases from J, the junction contained 16 bases not matched to a gene. This CDR3 has 22 residues. Germline V lookup: CDR1 SGHVS, CDR2 FNYEAQ. As DNA, the CDR3 is TGTGCCAGCAGCTTAGCGGACGGTACTCCGGGACTAGCGGGAGGGCGATCAGATACGCAGTATTTT. This translates into CASSLADGTPGLAGGRSDTQYF.

The table lists this clonotype with many counts. The J gene is TRBJ1-5, the V gene TRBV10-3; no definite D call. The V and J ends lost 0 bases and 1 base respectively, with 7 bases between them. There are 15 residues in the CDR3. Germline V gives CDR1 ENHRY, CDR2 SYGVKD. This CDR3 reads CAISESKGSNQPQHF. In DNA, the CDR3 is TGTGCCATCAGTGAGTCTAAAGGGAGCAATCAGCCCCAGCATTTT.

This rearrangement joins TRBV6-8 to TRBJ1-1, with D unclear. V gave up 8 bases and J gave up 1 base, with 14 bases separating them. The CDR3 extends over 14 amino acids. CDR1 and CDR2 (germline): MNHGY, SAAAGT. CDR3 in amino acids: CASVRGTANTEAFF. CDR3 DNA sequence: TGTGCCAGCGTCCGAGGTACCGCGAACACTGAAGCTTTCTTT.

Only a few counts were recorded for this clonotype. The V gene is TRBV3-1, the J gene TRBJ1-2; perhaps TRBD1 as D (6 bases). The length of the CDR3 is 13 residues. Germline V gene lookup returns CDR1 LGHDT and CDR2 YNNKEL (reference sequence). Trimming cost V 4 bases and J 4 bases, with 10 bases left between them. The CDR3 nucleotides are TGTGCCAGCAGCCCCGAGGGGGGCTATGGCTACACCTTC. It translates to CASSPEGGYGYTF.

This chain joins TRBV10-3 and TRBJ2-2; either TRBD1 or TRBD2 may fit D (6 bases each). The CDR3 runs 15 residues. V was pared by 0 bases and J by 4 bases, with 9 bases between. CDR1 ENHRY and CDR2 SYGVKD come from the germline V gene. The CDR3 DNA follows: TGTGCCATCAGTGAGTCGTCGGGGGCCACCGGGGAGCTGTTTTTT. It specifies CAISESSGATGELFF.

The gene calls are TRBV24-1 and TRBJ2-2, with D hard to call. V gave up 4 bases and J gave up 1 base, with 3 bases separating them. The CDR3 extends over 13 amino acids. Germline CDR1 KGHDR, CDR2 SFDVKD. CDR3 amino acids: CATSERNTGELFF. The CDR3 nucleotides read TGTGCCACCAGTGAAAGGAACACCGGGGAGCTGTTTTTT.

This clonotype was detected only a few times. The chain combines TRBV10-3 with TRBJ2-2, with TRBD2 as a possible D gene (5 bases). Trimming removed 0 bases at V and 0 bases at J, with 14 bases between. This CDR3 is built from 18 residues. Germline lookup yields CDR1 ENHRY and CDR2 SYGVKD. Here the CDR3 reads CAISESSVASSNTGELFF. The CDR3 DNA follows: TGTGCCATCAGTGAGTCGAGTGTAGCGTCTTCGAACACCGGGGAGCTGTTTTTT.

This clonotype was counted a few times. The chain joins TRBV20-1 to TRBJ2-1; weak D call: TRBD2 (6 bases). Trimming shortened V by 1 base and J by 4 bases, and 17 bases separated the two germline ends. The CDR3 runs 16 residues. Germline CDR1 reads DFQATT; CDR2 reads SNEGSKA (reference sequence). CDR3 sequence reads: CSARVSSSGRYNEQFF. In DNA, the CDR3 is TGCAGTGCTAGAGTTAGTAGTAGCGGACGGTACAATGAGCAGTTCTTC.

The CDR3 bases are TGTGCCAGCAGCTTAGATTCAGGGAACTATGGCTACACCTTC. This translates into CASSLDSGNYGYTF. The chain uses TRBV7-2 and TRBJ1-2; tentative D call: TRBD1 (5 bases). CDR1 and CDR2 from the germline V gene are SGHTA and FQGNSA. The length of the CDR3 is 14 residues. The V end was cut by 1 base, the J end by 2 bases, with 8 bases between.

J is TRBJ2-3 and V is TRBV5-1; 7 bases fit TRBD1. The trim removed 0 bases at V and 6 bases at J, leaving 4 bases unmatched. Germline-derived CDR1 and CDR2 are SGHRS and YFSETQ. CDR3 size: 14 residues. The chain's CDR3 is CASSLEGGRDTQYF. The CDR3 nucleotides are TGCGCCAGCAGCTTGGAAGGGGGCAGGGATACGCAGTATTTT.

This clonotype was counted between two and nine times. The chain couples TRBV5-6 to TRBJ2-7, with D maybe TRBD2 (6 bases). V shed 0 bases and J shed 1 base, with 11 bases lying between them. Germline V gene data show CDR1 as SGHDT and CDR2 as YYEEEE. This CDR3 comprises 15 residues. The CDR3 region has the DNA TGTGCCAGCAGCTTGGTAGGGACTTCATCCTACGAGCAGTACTTC. This gives the protein CASSLVGTSSYEQYF.